This T cell receptor beta chain was captured by sequencing in a study of immune evolution from preneoplasia to lung adenocarcinoma. Notes on the study in general: Normal lung had the highest top T cell clone frequencies.

The ends were cut back, 3 bases at V and 7 bases at J, with 8 bases in the middle. The CDR3 sequence is 12 residues long. Per germline, CDR1 MDHEN and CDR2 SYDVKM. Patient tissue came from resections in Japan or China, 2014–2017. Two lung cancer pathologists independently confirmed each histologic diagnosis. Sequencing used immunoSEQ multiplex PCR; TCRdb keeps in-frame clones, though not all of them. The sample contains over 700 clones, approximately 43% of which appear only once. This clone turned up a few times. Antigen: not known. This rearrangement joins TRBV28 to TRBJ2-3; unclear D gene. Sequences were obtained from FFPE normal lung tissue adjacent to the tumor. The sequence came from a person in their fifties or sixties with lung adenocarcinoma. The CDR3 sequence: CASSFRRNTQYF. DNA for the CDR3: TGTGCCAGCAGTTTCAGGAGAAATACGCAGTATTTT.